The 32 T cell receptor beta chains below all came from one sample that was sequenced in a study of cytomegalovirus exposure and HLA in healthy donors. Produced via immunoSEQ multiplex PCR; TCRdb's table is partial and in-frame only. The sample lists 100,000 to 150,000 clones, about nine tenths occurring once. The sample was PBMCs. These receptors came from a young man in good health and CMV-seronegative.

The CDR3 here is CASSYSNPAETYEQYF. CDR3 DNA sequence: TGTGCCAGCAGTTACTCGAACCCAGCGGAAACCTACGAGCAGTACTTC. The chain joins TRBV6-5 to TRBJ2-7, with D possibly being TRBD2 (5 bases). CDR3 size: 16 residues. Germline V gene sequence: CDR1 MNHEY, CDR2 SVGAGI. V shed 0 bases and J shed 2 bases, with 14 bases lying between them.

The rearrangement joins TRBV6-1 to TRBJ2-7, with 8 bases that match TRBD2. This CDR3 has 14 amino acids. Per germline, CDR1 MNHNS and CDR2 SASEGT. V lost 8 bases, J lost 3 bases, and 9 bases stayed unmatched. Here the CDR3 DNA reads TGTGCCAGCCGGGGGGGGCAGGTGGGCTACGAGCAGTACTTC. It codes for CASRGGQVGYEQYF.

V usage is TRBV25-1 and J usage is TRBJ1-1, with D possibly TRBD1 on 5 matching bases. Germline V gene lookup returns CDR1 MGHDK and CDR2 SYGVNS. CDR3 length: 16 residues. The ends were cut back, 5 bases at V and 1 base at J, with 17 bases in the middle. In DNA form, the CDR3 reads TGTGCCAGCAGTCCTACCCAGACAGAATCGAACACTGAAGCTTTCTTT. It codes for CASSPTQTESNTEAFF.

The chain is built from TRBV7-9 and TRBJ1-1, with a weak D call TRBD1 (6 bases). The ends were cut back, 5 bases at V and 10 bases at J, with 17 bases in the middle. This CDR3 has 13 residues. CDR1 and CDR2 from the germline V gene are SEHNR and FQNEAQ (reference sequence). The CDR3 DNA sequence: TGTGCCAGCAGCCGCTGGACAGAAAATGGAGCTTTCTTT. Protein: CASSRWTENGAFF.

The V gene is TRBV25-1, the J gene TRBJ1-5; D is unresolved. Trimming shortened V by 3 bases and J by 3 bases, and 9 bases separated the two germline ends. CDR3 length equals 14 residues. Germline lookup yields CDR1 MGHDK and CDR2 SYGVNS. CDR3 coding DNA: TGTGCCAGCAGTGACCGCCGGTTCAATCAGCCCCAGCATTTT. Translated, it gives CASSDRRFNQPQHF.

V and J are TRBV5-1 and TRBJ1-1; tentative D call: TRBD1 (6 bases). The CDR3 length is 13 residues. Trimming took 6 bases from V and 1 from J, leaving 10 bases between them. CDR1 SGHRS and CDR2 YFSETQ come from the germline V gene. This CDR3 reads CASTRQENTEAFF. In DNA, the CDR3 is TGCGCCAGCACAAGACAGGAGAACACTGAAGCTTTCTTT.

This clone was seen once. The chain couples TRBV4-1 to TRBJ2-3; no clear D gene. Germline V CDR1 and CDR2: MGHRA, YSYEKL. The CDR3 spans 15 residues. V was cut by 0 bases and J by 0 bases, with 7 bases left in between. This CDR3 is CASSQEQLSTDTQYF. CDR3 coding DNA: TGCGCCAGCAGCCAAGAACAGCTAAGCACAGATACGCAGTATTTT.

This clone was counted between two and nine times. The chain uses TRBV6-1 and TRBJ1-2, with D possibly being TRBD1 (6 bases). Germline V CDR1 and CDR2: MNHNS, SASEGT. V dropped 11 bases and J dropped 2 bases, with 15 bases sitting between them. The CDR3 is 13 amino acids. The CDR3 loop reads CAGNPTGNYGYTF. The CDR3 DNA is TGTGCCGGGAATCCGACAGGAAACTATGGCTACACCTTC.

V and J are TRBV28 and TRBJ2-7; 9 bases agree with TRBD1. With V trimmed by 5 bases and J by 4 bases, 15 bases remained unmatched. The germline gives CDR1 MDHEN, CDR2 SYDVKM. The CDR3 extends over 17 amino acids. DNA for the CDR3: TGTGCCAGCAGTGGACCCGACCACAGGGGGCGCACATACGAGCAGTACTTC. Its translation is CASSGPDHRGRTYEQYF.

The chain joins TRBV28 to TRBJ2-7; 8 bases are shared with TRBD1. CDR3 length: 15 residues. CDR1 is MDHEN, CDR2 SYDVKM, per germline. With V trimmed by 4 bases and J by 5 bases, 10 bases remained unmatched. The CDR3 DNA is TGTGCCAGCAGTTCCTGGACAGGGAGGAGCAACGAGCAGTACTTC. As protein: CASSSWTGRSNEQYF.

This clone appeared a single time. CDR3 DNA: TGCAGCGTTGTGGGCGGGGGAGTTGCAGATACGCAGTATTTT. It codes for CSVVGGGVADTQYF. The J gene is TRBJ2-3, the V gene TRBV29-1, with TRBD2 matching over 7 bases. In germline, CDR1 is SQVTM, CDR2 ANQGSEA. Trimming took 4 bases from V and 4 from J; bases not matched to a gene: 8. The CDR3 is made up of 14 amino acids.

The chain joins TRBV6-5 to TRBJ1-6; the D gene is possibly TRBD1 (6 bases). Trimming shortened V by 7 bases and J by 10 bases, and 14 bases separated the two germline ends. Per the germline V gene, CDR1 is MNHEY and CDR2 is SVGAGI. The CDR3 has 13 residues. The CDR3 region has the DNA TGTGCCAGCACCCCACAGGGAGACTCACCCCTCCACTTT. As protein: CASTPQGDSPLHF.

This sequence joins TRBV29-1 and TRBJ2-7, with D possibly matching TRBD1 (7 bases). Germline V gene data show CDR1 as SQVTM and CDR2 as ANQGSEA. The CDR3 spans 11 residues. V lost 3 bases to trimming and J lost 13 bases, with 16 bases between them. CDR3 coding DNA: TGCAGCGTTGAGGGTCAGGGGGGCGAATACTTC. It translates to CSVEGQGGEYF.

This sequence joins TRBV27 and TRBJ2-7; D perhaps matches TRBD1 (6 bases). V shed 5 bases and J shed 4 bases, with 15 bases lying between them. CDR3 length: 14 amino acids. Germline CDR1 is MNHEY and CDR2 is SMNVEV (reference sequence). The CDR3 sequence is CASSPILDRYEQYF. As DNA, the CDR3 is TGTGCCAGCAGTCCCATTCTAGACAGGTACGAGCAGTACTTC.

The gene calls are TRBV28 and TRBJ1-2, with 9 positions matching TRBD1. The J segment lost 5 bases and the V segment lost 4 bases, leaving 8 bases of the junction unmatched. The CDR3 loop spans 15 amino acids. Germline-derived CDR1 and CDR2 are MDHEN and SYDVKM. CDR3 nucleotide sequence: TGTGCCAGCAGTTCACAGGGGGCACCCGGATATGGCTACACCTTC. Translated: CASSSQGAPGYGYTF.

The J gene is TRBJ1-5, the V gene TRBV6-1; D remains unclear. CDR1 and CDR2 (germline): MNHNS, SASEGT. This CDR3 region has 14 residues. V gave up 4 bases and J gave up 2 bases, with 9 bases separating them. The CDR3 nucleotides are TGTGCCAGCAGTGGAGGGTTTGGCAATCAGCCCCAGCATTTT. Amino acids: CASSGGFGNQPQHF.

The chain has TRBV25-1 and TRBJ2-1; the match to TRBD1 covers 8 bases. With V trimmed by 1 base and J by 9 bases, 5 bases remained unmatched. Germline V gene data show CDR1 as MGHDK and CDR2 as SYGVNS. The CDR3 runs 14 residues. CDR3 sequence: CASSEWDRRSEQFF. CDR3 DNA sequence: TGTGCCAGCAGTGAATGGGACAGGAGGAGTGAGCAGTTCTTC.

CDR3 region: CASSPHPRQNIYEQYF. The CDR3 DNA sequence: TGTGCCAGCAGCCCCCACCCGAGACAGAATATCTACGAGCAGTACTTC. The gene calls are TRBV7-8 and TRBJ2-7; possibly TRBD1 for D (5 bases). The V and J ends lost 5 bases and 3 bases respectively, with 20 bases between them. The CDR3 runs 16 residues. Germline V gene data show CDR1 as SGHVS and CDR2 as FQNEAQ. Full variable domain (outside the CDR3, taken from reference TRBV7-8 and TRBJ2-7): GAGVSQSPRYKVAKRGQDVALRCDPISGHVSLFWYQQALGQGPEFLTYFQNEAQLDKSGLPSDRFFAERPEGSVSTLKIQRTQQEDSAVYLCASSPHPRQNIYEQYFGPGTRLTVT.

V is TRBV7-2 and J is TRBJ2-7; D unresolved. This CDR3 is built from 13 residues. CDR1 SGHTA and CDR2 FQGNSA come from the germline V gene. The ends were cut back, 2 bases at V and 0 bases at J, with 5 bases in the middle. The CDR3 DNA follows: TGTGCCAGCAGCTTACAGGTCTCCTACGAGCAGTACTTC. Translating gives CASSLQVSYEQYF.

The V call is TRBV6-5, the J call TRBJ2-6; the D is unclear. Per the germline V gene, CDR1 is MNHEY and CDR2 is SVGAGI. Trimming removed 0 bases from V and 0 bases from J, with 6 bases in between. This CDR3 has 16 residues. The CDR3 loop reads CASSYSDFSGANVLTF. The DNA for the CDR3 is TGTGCCAGCAGTTACTCCGACTTCTCTGGGGCCAACGTCCTGACTTTC.

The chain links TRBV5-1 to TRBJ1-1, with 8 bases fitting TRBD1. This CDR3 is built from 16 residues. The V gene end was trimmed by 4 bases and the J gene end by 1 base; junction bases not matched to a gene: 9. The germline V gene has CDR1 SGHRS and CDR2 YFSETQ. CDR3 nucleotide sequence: TGCGCCAGCAGCGAGATGGGGGGACAGGCGAACACTGAAGCTTTCTTT. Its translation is CASSEMGGQANTEAFF.

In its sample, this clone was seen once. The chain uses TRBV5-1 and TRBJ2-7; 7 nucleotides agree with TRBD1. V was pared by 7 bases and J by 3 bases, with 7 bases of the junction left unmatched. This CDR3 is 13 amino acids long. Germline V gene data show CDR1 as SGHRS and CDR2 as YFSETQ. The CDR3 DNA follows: TGCGCCAGCGGCCTACGACAGGGCTACGAGCAGTACTTC. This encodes CASGLRQGYEQYF.

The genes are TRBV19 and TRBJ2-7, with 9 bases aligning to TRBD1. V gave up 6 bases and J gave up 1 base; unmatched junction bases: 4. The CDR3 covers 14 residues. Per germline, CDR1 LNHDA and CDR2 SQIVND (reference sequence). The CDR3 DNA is TGTGCCAGTAGCTCGGGACAGGGTTCCTACGAGCAGTACTTC. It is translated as CASSSGQGSYEQYF.

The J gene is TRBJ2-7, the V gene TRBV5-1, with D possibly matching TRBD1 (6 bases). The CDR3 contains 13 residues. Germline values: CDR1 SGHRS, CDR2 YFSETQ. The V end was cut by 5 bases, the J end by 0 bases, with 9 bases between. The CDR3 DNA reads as TGCGCCAGCAGTATCAGGGGCTCCTACGAGCAGTACTTC. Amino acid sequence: CASSIRGSYEQYF.

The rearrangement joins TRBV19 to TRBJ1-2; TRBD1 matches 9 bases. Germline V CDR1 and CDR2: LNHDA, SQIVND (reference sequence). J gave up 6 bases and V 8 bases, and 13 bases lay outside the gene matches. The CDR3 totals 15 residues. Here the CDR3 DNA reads TGTGCCAGTCATGACCCCGGGACAGGGTCGAATGGCTACACCTTC. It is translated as CASHDPGTGSNGYTF.

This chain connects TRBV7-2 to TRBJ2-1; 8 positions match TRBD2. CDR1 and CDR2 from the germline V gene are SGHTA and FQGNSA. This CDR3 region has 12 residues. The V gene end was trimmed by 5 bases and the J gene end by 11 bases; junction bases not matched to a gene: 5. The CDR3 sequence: CASSLTSGKQFF. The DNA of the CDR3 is TGTGCCAGCAGCCTAACTAGCGGTAAGCAGTTCTTC. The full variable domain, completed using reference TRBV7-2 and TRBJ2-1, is GAGVSQSPSNKVTEKGKDVELRCDPISGHTALYWYRQSLGQGLEFLIYFQGNSAPDKSGLPSDRFSAERTGGSVSTLTIQRTQQEDSAVYLCASSLTSGKQFFGPGTRLTVL.

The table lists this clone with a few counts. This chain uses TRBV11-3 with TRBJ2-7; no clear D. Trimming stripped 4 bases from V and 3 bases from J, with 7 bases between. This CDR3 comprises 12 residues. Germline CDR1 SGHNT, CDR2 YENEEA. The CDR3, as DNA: TGTGCCAGCAGCTCCCGTCTCTACGAGCAGTACTTC. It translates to CASSSRLYEQYF.

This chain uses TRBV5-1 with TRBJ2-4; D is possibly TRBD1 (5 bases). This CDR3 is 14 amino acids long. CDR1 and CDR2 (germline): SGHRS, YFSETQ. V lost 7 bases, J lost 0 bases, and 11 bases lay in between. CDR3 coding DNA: TGCGCCAGCTTGACAGTACTAGCCAAAAACATTCAGTACTTC. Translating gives CASLTVLAKNIQYF.

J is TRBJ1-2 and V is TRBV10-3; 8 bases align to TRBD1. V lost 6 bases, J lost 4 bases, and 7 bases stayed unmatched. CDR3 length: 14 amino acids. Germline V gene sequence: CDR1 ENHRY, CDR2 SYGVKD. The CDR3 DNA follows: TGTGCCATCAGCCAGACAGGGGTGGGCTATGGCTACACCTTC. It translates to CAISQTGVGYGYTF.

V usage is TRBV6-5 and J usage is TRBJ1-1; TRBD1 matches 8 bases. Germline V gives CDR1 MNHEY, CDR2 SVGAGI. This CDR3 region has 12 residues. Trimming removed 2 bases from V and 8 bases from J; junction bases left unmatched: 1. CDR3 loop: CASSYGQGEAFF. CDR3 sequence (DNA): TGTGCCAGCAGTTACGGACAGGGCGAAGCTTTCTTT.

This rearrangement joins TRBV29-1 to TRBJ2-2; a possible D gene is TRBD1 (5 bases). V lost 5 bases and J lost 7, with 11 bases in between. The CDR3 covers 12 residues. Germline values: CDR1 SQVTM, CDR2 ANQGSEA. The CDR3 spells CSVRGGVGELFF. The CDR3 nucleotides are TGCAGCGTTAGGGGTGGGGTCGGGGAGCTGTTTTTT.

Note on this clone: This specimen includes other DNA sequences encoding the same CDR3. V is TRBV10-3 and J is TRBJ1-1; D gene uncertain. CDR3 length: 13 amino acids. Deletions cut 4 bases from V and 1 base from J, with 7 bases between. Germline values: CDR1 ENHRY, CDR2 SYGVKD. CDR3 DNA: TGTGCCATCAGTGCTGGAGGGAACACTGAAGCTTTCTTT. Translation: CAISAGGNTEAFF.